This TCR beta chain was captured by sequencing in a study of blood T cell repertoires in COVID-19. TCRdb keeps only in-frame clones here, not all; method: immunoSEQ multiplex PCR. The table shows 150,000 to 200,000 clones, with 80% occurring only once. Cohorts were determined from participant-reported clinical history. V lost 3 bases, J lost 2 bases, and 5 bases stayed unmatched. This CDR3 is built from 15 residues. In germline, CDR1 is KGHSH, CDR2 LQKENI. Sequenced input: PBMCs or T cells enriched from blood (not recorded which). This sequence joins TRBV18 and TRBJ2-5; 8 positions agree with TRBD2. This TCR derives from a woman aged 55 to 70 who had recovered from COVID-19. The CDR3 bases are TGTGCCAGCTCACCGACTAGCGACCCACAAGAGACCCAGTACTTC. It codes for CASSPTSDPQETQYF.